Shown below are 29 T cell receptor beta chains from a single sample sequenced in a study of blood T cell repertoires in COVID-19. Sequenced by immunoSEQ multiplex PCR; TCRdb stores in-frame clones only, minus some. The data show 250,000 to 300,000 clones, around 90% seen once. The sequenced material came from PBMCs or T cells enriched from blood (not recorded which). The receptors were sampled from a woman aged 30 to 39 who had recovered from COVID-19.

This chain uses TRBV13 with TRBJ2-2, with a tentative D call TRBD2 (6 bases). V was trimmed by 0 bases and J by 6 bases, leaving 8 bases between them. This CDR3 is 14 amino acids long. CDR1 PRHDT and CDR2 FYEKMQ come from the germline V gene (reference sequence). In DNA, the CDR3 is TGTGCCAGCAGCTTAGGCCGGAGGGCCGGGGAGCTGTTTTTT. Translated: CASSLGRRAGELFF.

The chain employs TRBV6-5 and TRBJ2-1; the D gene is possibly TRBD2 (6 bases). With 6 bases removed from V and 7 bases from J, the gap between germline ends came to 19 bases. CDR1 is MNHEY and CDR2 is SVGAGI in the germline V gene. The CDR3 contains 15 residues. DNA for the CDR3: TGTGCCAGCAGCCCCGTGGTCCGCGGAGGGAATGAGCAGTTCTTC. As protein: CASSPVVRGGNEQFF.

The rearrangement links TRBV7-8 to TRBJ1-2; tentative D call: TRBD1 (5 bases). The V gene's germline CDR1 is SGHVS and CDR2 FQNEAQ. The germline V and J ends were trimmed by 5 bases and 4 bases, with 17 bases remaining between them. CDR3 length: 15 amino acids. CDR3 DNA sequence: TGTGCCAGCAGCCGTTTGTCCGCAGGGCCCTATGGCTACACCTTC. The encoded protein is CASSRLSAGPYGYTF.

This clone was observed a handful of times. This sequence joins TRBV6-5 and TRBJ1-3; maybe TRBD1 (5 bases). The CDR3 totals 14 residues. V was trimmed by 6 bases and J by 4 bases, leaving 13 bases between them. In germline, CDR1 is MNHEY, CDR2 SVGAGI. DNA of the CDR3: TGTGCCAGCAGCCGAGGGGAGGACGGAAACACCATATATTTT. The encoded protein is CASSRGEDGNTIYF.

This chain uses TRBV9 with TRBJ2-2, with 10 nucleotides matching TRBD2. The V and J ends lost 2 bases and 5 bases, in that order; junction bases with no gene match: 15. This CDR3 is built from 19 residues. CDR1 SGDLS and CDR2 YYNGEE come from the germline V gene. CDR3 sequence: CASSVLQLRSGRVTGELFF. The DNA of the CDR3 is TGTGCCAGCAGCGTCCTTCAGCTAAGGAGCGGGAGGGTTACCGGGGAGCTGTTTTTT.

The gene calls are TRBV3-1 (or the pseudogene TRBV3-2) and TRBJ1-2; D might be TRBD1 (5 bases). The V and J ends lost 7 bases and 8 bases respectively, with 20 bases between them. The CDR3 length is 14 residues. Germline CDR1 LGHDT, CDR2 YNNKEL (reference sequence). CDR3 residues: CASMGPQGSGGYTF. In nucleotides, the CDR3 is TGTGCCAGCATGGGTCCGCAGGGATCTGGAGGCTACACCTTC.

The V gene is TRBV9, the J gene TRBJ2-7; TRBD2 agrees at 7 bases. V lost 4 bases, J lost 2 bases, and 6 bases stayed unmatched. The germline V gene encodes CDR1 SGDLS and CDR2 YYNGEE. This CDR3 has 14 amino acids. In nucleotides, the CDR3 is TGTGCCAGCAGCCATGGGGGGGATGCCTACGAGCAGTACTTC. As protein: CASSHGGDAYEQYF.

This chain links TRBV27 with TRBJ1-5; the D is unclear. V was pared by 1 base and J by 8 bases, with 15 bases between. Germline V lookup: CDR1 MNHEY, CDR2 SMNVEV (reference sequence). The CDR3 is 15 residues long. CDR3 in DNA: TGTGCCAGCAGTTTATGGGCAGGTTCAGGTGAGCCCCAGCATTTT. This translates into CASSLWAGSGEPQHF.

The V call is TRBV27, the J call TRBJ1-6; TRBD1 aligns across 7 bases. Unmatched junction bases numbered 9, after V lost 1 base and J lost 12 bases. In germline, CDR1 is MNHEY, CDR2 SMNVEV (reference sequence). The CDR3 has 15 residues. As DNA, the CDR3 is TGTGCCAGCAGTTTATACAGGGGAGGCGATAAACCCCTCCACTTT. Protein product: CASSLYRGGDKPLHF.

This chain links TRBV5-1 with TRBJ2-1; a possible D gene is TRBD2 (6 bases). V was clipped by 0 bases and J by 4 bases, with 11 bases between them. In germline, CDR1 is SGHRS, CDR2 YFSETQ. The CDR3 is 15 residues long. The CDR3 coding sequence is TGCGCCAGCAGCTTGGCCGTAAGCGGGTACAATGAGCAGTTCTTC. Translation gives CASSLAVSGYNEQFF.

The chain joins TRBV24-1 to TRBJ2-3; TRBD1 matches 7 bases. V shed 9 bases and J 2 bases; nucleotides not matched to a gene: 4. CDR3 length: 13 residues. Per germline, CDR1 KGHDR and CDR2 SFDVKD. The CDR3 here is CATGQEVTDTQYF. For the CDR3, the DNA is TGTGCCACCGGACAGGAGGTCACAGATACGCAGTATTTT.

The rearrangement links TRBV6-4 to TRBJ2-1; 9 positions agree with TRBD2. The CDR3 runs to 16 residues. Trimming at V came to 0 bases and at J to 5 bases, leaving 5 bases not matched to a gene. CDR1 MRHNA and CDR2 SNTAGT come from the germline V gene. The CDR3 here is CASSDSSSGIHNEQFF. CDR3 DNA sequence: TGTGCCAGCAGTGACTCGTCTAGCGGGATACACAATGAGCAGTTCTTC.

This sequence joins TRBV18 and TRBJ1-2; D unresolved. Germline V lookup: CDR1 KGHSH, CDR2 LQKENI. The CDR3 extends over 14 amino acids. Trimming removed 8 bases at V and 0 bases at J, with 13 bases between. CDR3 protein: CASLVSGTNYGYTF. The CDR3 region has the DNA TGTGCCAGCCTAGTCTCCGGGACTAACTATGGCTACACCTTC. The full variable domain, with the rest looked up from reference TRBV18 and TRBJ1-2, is NAGVMQNPRHLVRRRGQEARLRCSPMKGHSHVYWYRQLPEEGLKFMVYLQKENIIDESGMPKERFSAEFPKEGPSILRIQQVVRGDSAAYFCASLVSGTNYGYTFGSGTRLTVV.

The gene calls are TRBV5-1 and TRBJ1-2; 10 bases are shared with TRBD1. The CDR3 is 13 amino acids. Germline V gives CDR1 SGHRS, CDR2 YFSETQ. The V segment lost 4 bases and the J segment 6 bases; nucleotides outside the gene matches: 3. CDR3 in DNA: TGCGCCAGCAGCACCGGGACAGGGGATGGCTACACCTTC. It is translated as CASSTGTGDGYTF.

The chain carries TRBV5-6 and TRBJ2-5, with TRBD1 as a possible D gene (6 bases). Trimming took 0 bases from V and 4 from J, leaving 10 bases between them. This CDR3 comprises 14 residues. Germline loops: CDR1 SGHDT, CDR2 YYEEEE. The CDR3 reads CASSLVGAVETQYF. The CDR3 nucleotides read TGTGCCAGCAGCTTGGTGGGGGCCGTAGAGACCCAGTACTTC.

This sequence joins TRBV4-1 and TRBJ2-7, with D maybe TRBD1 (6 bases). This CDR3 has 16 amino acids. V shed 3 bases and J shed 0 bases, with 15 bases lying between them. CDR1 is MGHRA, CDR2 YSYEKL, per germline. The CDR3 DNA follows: TGCGCCAGCAGCCAGGGAGAGCAGGGGTCCTCCTACGAGCAGTACTTC. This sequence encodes CASSQGEQGSSYEQYF.

CDR3 amino acids: CASSQGDTGEAFF. The CDR3 DNA is TGCGCCAGCAGCCAAGGAGATACAGGGGAAGCTTTCTTT. The chain couples TRBV4-1 to TRBJ1-1, with D tentatively TRBD1 (6 bases). V was shortened by 1 base and J by 8 bases, with 11 bases between the two germline ends. In germline, CDR1 is MGHRA, CDR2 YSYEKL. This CDR3 has 13 amino acids.

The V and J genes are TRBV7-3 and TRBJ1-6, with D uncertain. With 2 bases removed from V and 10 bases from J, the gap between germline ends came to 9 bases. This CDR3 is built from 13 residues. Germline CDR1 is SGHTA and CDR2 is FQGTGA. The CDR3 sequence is CASSLGQSSPLHF. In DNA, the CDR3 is TGTGCCAGCAGCTTAGGGCAGAGCTCACCCCTCCACTTT.

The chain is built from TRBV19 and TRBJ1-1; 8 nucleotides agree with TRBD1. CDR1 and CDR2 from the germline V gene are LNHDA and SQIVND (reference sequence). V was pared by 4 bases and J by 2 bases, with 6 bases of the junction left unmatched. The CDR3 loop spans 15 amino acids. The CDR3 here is CASSKQGATNTEAFF. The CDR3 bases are TGTGCCAGTAGTAAGCAGGGGGCGACCAACACTGAAGCTTTCTTT.

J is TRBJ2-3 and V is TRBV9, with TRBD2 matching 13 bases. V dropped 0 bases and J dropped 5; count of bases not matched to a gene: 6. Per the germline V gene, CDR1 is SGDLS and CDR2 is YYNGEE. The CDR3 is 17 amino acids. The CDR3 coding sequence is TGTGCCAGCAGCGTAGGCCCCGGACTAGCGGGAGAAGATACGCAGTATTTT. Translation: CASSVGPGLAGEDTQYF.

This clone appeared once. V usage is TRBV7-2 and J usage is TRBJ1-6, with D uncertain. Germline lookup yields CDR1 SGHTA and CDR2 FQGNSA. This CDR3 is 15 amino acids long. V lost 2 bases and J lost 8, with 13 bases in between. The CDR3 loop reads CASSLSVNPDSPLHF. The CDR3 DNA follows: TGTGCCAGCAGCTTATCGGTCAACCCGGATTCACCCCTCCACTTT.

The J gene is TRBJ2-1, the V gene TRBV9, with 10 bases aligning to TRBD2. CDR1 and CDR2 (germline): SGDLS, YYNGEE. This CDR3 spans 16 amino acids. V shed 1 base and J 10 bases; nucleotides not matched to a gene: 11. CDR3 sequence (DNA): TGTGCCAGCAGCGTATTGTCTCTAGCGGGAGCACGGGAGCAGTTCTTC. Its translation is CASSVLSLAGAREQFF.

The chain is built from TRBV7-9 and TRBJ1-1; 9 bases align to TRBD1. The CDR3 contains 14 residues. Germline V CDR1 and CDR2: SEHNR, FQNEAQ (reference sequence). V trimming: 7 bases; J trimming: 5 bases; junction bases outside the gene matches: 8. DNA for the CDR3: TGTGCCAGCACCCAAGACAGGGGGAGTACTGAAGCTTTCTTT. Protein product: CASTQDRGSTEAFF.

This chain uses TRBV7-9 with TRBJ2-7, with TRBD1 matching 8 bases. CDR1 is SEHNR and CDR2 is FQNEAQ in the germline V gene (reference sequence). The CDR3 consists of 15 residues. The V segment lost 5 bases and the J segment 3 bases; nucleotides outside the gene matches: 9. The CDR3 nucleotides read TGTGCCAGCAGCGGGGACAGGAAGGGGGTCTACGAGCAGTACTTC. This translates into CASSGDRKGVYEQYF.

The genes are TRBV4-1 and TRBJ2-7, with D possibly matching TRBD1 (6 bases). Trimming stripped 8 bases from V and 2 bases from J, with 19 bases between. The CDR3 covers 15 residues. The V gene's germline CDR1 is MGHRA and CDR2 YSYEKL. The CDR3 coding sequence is TGCGCCAGCGGGATCGGGCCCGGGACACCCTACGAGCAGTACTTC. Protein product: CASGIGPGTPYEQYF.

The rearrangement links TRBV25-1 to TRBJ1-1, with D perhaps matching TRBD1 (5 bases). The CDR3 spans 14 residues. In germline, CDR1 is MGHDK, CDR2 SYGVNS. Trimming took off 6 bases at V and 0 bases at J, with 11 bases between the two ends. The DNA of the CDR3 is TGTGCCAGCAGGGGTTGGGGGGTGAACACTGAAGCTTTCTTT. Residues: CASRGWGVNTEAFF.

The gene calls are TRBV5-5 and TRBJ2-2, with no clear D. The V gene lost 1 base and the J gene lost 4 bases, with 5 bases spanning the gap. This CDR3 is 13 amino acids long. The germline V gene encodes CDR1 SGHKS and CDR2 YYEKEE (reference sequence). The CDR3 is CASSLRVTGELFF. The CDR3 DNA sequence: TGTGCCAGCAGCTTGAGAGTCACCGGGGAGCTGTTTTTT. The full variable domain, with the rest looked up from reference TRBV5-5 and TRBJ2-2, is DAGVTQSPTHLIKTRGQQVTLRCSPISGHKSVSWYQQVLGQGPQFIFQYYEKEERGRGNFPDRFSARQFPNYSSELNVNALLLGDSALYLCASSLRVTGELFFGEGSRLTVL.

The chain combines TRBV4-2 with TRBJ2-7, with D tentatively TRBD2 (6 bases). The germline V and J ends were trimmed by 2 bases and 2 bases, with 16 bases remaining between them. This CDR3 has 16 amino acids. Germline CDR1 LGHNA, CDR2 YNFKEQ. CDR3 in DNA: TGTGCCAGCAGCCAACCAGGACTTAGCGGACCCTACGAGCAGTACTTC. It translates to CASSQPGLSGPYEQYF.

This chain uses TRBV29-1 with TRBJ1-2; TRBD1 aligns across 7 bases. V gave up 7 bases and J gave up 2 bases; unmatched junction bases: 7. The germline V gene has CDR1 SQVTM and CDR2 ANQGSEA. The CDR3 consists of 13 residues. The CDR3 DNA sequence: TGCAGCGGGAGGACAGGCCTAAACTATGGCTACACCTTC. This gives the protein CSGRTGLNYGYTF.